This T cell receptor beta chain came from a study of blood T cell repertoires in COVID-19. For the study at large: Donors in the United States, Italy and Spain gave samples during acute or convalescent COVID-19.

The data were produced by immunoSEQ multiplex PCR, yet TCRdb's version contains in-frame clones alone and is incomplete. Among about 62,000 clones listed, about 75% were seen once. CDR3 length: 15 amino acids. Per germline, CDR1 SGHTS and CDR2 YDEGEE. With 3 bases clipped from V and 5 bases from J, the junction kept 10 bases outside the gene matches. J is TRBJ1-1 and V is TRBV5-8; 7 bases are a match to TRBD1. Sequencing was done on a sample of PBMCs or T cells enriched from blood (not recorded which). The receptor was derived from a woman aged 55-70 years who had been exposed to COVID-19. This CDR3 reads CASSWGDRVRTEAFF. The CDR3 region has the DNA TGTGCCAGCAGCTGGGGGGACAGAGTCAGGACTGAAGCTTTCTTT.